The 7 T cell receptor beta chains in this list originate from one sample, sequenced in a study of Graves' ophthalmopathy and Graves' hyperthyroidism. The sequenced template was RNA, covering the TCR beta CDR3 region. Scientists carried out first-round RT-PCR using HTBI primers and then a second-round multiplex PCR. From the multiplex PCR reads, TCRdb called clonotypes with MiXCR, one entry per CDR3 protein. The sample has approximately 1.2 million distinct CDR3 sequences; approximately 35% are singletons. Sequences were obtained from peripheral blood or thyroid tissue (not recorded which). These receptors originate from an adult man with Graves' hyperthyroidism.

This chain joins TRBV5-4 and TRBJ1-4; no definite D call. The V gene lost 2 bases and the J gene lost 3 bases, with 8 bases spanning the gap. The CDR3 runs 14 residues. Germline CDR1 and CDR2: SGHNT and YYREEE (reference sequence). The chain's CDR3 is CASSFRSSNEKLFF. The CDR3 DNA reads TGTGCCAGCAGCTTTAGGAGTTCTAATGAAAAACTGTTTTTT. The whole variable domain, remainder taken from reference TRBV5-4 and TRBJ1-4, is ETGVTQSPTHLIKTRGQQVTLRCSSQSGHNTVSWYQQALGQGPQFIFQYYREEENGRGNFPPRFSGLQFPNYSSELNVNALELDDSALYLCASSFRSSNEKLFFGSGTQLSVL.

V and J are TRBV19 and TRBJ2-5; 9 nucleotides line up with TRBD1. The CDR3 runs 16 residues. V lost 5 bases, J lost 3 bases, and 10 bases stayed unmatched. Germline-derived CDR1 and CDR2 are LNHDA and SQIVND (reference sequence). CDR3 sequence: CASSLHNRGREETQYF. Here the CDR3 DNA reads TGTGCCAGTAGTCTTCACAACAGGGGGCGCGAAGAGACCCAGTACTTC.

This clonotype was picked up many times. The V call is TRBV20-1, the J call TRBJ1-5; 8 positions agree with TRBD1. The CDR3 covers 17 residues. V trimming: 5 bases; J trimming: 0 bases; junction bases outside the gene matches: 12. CDR1 and CDR2 (germline): DFQATT, SNEGSKA (reference sequence). Here the CDR3 reads CSALGGQAAYSNQPQHF. The CDR3 DNA is TGCAGTGCTTTAGGGGGACAGGCAGCCTATAGCAATCAGCCCCAGCATTTT.

The table lists this clonotype with many counts. The chain links TRBV7-9 to TRBJ1-2, with D possibly TRBD1 on 5 matching bases. The germline gives CDR1 SEHNR, CDR2 FQNEAQ (reference sequence). The CDR3 length is 19 residues. V gave up 6 bases and J gave up 0 bases, with 26 bases separating them. The CDR3 nucleotides are TGTGCCAGCAGTCACCCCAGGGCAGGGCCGAACTTAGCTAACTATGGCTACACCTTC. Residues: CASSHPRAGPNLANYGYTF. The variable domain in full, completed from reference TRBV7-9 and TRBJ1-2, reads DTGVSQNPRHKITKRGQNVTFRCDPISEHNRLYWYRQTLGQGPEFLTYFQNEAQLEKSRLLSDRFSAERPKGSFSTLEIQRTEQGDSAMYLCASSHPRAGPNLANYGYTFGSGTRLTVV.

This clonotype was detected ten times or more. V and J are TRBV19 and TRBJ1-1, with 8 bases identical to TRBD1. Germline values: CDR1 LNHDA, CDR2 SQIVND (reference sequence). The CDR3 runs 14 residues. The J segment lost 5 bases and the V segment lost 4 bases, leaving 6 bases of the junction unmatched. In DNA, the CDR3 is TGTGCCAGTAGTACCAGGGGGCGCGAGACTGAAGCTTTCTTT. It translates to CASSTRGRETEAFF.

This clonotype was observed a few times. The chain has TRBV7-2 and TRBJ2-7; no reliable D call. In germline, CDR1 is SGHTA, CDR2 FQGNSA. The V gene lost 5 bases and the J gene lost 1 base, with 18 bases spanning the gap. This CDR3 contains 16 residues. The CDR3 is CASSDDPWTSSYEQYF. The DNA for the CDR3 is TGTGCCAGCAGCGACGACCCGTGGACCTCGTCCTACGAGCAGTACTTC.

A few counts support this clonotype. The rearrangement joins TRBV11-2 to TRBJ2-7; possibly TRBD1 or TRBD2 for D (6 bases each). CDR1 SGHAT and CDR2 FQNNGV come from the germline V gene. Trimming took 1 base from V and 4 from J, leaving 14 bases between them. This CDR3 is 15 amino acids long. The CDR3 DNA follows: TGTGCCAGCAGCTTAGCCCGGGGGCCGGGGTACGAGCAGTACTTC. It yields the protein CASSLARGPGYEQYF.